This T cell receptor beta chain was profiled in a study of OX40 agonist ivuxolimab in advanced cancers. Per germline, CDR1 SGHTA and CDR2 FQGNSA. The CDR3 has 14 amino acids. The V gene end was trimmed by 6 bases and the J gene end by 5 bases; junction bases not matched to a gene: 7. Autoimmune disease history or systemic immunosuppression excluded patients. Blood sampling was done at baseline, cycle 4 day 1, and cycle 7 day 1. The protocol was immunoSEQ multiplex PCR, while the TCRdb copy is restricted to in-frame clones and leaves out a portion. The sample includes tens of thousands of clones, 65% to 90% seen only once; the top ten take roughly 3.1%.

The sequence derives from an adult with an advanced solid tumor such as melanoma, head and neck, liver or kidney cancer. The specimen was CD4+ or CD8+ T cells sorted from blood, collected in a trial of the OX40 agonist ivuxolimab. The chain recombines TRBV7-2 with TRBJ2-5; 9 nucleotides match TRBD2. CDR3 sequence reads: CASSRAGGLETQYF. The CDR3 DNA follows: TGTGCCAGCAGTCGAGCGGGGGGTTTGGAGACCCAGTACTTC.